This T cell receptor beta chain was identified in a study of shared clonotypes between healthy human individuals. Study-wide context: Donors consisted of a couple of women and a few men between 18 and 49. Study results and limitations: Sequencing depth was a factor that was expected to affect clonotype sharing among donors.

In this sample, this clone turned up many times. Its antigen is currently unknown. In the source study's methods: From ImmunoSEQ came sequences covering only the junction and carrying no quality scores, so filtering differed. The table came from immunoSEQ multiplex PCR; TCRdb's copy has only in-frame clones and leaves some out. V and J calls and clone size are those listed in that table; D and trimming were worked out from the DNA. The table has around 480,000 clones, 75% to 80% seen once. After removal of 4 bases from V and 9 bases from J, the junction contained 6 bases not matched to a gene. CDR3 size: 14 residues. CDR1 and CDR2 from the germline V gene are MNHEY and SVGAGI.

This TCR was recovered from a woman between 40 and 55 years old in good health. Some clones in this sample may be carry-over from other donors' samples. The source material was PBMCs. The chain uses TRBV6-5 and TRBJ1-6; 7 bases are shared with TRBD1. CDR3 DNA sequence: TGTGCCAGCAGTTCCGGACAGGCGCCTTCACCCCTCCACTTT. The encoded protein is CASSSGQAPSPLHF.